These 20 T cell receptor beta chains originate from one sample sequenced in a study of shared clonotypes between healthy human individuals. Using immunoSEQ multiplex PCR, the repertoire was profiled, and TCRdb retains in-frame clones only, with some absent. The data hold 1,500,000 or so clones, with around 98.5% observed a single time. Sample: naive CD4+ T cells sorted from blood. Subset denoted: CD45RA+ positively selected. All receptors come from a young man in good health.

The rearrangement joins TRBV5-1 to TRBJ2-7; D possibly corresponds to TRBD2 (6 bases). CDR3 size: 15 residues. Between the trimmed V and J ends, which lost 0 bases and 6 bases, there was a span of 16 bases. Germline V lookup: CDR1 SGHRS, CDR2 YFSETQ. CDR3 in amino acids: CASSLAAYAAGEQYF. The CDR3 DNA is TGCGCCAGCAGCTTGGCCGCGTACGCAGCGGGCGAGCAGTACTTC.

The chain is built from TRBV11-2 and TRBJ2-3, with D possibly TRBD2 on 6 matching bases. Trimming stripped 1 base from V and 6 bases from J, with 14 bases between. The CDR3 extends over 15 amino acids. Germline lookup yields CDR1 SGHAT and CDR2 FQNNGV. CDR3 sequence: CASSLVWDSGDTQYF. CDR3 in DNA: TGTGCCAGCAGCTTAGTATGGGACTCCGGGGATACGCAGTATTTT.

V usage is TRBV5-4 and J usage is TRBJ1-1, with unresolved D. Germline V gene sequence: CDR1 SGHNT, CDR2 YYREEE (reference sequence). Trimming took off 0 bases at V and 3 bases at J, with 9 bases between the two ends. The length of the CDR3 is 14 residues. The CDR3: CASSLDRTYTEAFF. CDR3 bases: TGTGCCAGCAGCTTGGATCGCACGTACACTGAAGCTTTCTTT.

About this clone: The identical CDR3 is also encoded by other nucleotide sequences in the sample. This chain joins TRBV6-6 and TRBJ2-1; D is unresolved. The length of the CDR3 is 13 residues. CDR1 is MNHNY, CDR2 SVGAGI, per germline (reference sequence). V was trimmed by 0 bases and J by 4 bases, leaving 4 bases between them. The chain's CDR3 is CASSYSGYNEQFF. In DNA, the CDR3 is TGTGCCAGCAGTTACTCGGGGTACAATGAGCAGTTCTTC.

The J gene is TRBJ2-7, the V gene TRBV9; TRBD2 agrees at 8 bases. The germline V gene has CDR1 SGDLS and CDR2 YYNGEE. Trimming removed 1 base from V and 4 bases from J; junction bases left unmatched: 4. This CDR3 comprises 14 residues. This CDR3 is CASSVIPGGYEQYF. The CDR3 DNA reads TGTGCCAGCAGCGTAATCCCGGGAGGGTACGAGCAGTACTTC.

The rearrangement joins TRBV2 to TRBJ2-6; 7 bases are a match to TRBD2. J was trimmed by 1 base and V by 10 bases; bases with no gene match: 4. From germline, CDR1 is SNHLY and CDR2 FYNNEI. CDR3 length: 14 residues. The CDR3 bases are TGTGCCATATTTAGCGGGTCTGGGGCCAACGTCCTGACTTTC. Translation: CAIFSGSGANVLTF.

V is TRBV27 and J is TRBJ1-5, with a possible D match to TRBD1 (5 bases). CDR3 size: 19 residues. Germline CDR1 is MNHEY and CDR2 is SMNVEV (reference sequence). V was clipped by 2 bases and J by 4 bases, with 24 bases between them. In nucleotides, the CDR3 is TGTGCCAGCAGTTTAATTGGCCCCGGTGGCCCCAGGGCGAATCAGCCCCAGCATTTT. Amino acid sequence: CASSLIGPGGPRANQPQHF.

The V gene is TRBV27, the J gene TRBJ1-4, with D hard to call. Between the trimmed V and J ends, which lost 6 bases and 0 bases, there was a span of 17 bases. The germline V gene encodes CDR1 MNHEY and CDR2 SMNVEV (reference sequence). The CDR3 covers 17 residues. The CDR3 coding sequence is TGTGCCAGCAGGCGACGGCTACGGGATCCAACTAATGAAAAACTGTTTTTT. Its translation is CASRRRLRDPTNEKLFF.

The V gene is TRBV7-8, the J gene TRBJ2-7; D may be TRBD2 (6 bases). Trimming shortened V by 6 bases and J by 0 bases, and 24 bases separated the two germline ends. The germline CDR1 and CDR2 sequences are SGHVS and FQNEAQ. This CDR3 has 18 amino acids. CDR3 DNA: TGTGCCAGCAGTTTATTCCCCACGGGTGGGAGGATCTCCTACGAGCAGTACTTC. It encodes CASSLFPTGGRISYEQYF.

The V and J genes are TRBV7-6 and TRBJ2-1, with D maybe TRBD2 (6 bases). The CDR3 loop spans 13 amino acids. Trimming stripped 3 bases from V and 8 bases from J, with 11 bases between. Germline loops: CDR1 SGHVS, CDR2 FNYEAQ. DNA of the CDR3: TGTGCCAGCAGCTTCTTTAGGGAGGATGAGCAGTTCTTC. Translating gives CASSFFREDEQFF.

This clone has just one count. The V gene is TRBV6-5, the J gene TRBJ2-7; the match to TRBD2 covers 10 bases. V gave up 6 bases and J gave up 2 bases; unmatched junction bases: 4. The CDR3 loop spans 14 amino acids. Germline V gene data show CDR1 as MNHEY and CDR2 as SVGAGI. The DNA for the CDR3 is TGTGCCAGCAGAGGACTAGCGGTTCCCTACGAGCAGTACTTC. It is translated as CASRGLAVPYEQYF.

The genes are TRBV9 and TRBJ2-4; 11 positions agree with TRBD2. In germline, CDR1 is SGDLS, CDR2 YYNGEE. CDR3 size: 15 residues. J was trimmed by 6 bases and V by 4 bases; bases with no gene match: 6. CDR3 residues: CASSTRGTSGNIQYF. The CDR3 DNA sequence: TGTGCCAGCAGCACCAGAGGGACTAGCGGAAACATTCAGTACTTC.

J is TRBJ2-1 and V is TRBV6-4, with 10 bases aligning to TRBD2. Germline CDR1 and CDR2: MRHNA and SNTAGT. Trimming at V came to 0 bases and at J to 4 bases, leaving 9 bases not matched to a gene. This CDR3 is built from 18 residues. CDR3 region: CASSDSLVAGGSYNEQFF. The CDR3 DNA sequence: TGTGCCAGCAGTGACTCGTTGGTAGCGGGAGGTTCTTACAATGAGCAGTTCTTC.

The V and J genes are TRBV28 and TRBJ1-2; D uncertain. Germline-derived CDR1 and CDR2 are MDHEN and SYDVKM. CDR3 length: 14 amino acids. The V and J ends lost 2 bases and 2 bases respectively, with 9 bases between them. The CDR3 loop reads CASSLPPKNYGYTF. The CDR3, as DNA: TGTGCCAGCAGTTTACCTCCCAAGAACTATGGCTACACCTTC.

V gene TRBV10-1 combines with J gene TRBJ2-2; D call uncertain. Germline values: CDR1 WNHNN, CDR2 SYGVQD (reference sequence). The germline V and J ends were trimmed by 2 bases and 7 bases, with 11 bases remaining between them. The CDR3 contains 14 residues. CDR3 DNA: TGCGCCAGCAGTGAGAATGGTGGATTCGGGGAGCTGTTTTTT. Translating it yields CASSENGGFGELFF.

The CDR3 bases are TGTGCCAGCAGATCGGGGGGGATAAGCAATCAGCCCCAGCATTTT. Residues: CASRSGGISNQPQHF. The genes are TRBV6-5 and TRBJ1-5, with D maybe TRBD1 (5 bases). Germline values: CDR1 MNHEY, CDR2 SVGAGI. This CDR3 is 15 amino acids long. Trimming cost V 6 bases and J 1 base, with 13 bases left between them.

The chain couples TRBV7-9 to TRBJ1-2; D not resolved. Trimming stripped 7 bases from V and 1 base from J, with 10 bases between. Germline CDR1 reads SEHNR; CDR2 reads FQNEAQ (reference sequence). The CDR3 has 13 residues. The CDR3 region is CASTAVSNYGYTF. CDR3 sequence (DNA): TGTGCCAGCACGGCGGTCAGTAACTATGGCTACACCTTC.

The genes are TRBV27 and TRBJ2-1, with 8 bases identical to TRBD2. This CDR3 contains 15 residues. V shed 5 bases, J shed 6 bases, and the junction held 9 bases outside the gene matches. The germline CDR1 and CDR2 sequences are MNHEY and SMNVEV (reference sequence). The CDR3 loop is CASSLERAGANEQFF. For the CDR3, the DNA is TGTGCCAGCAGTCTAGAGAGAGCGGGAGCCAATGAGCAGTTCTTC.

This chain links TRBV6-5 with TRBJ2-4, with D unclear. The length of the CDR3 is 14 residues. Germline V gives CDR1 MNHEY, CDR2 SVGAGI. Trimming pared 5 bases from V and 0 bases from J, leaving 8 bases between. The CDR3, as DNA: TGTGCCAGCAGTCCACAAAGAGCCAAAAACATTCAGTACTTC. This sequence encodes CASSPQRAKNIQYF.

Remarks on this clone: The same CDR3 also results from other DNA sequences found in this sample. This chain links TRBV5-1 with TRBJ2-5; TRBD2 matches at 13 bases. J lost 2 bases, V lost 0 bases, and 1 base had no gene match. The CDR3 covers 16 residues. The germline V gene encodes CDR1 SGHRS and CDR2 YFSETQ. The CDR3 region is CASSLGTSGSQETQYF. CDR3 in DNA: TGCGCCAGCAGCTTGGGGACTAGCGGGAGTCAAGAGACCCAGTACTTC.